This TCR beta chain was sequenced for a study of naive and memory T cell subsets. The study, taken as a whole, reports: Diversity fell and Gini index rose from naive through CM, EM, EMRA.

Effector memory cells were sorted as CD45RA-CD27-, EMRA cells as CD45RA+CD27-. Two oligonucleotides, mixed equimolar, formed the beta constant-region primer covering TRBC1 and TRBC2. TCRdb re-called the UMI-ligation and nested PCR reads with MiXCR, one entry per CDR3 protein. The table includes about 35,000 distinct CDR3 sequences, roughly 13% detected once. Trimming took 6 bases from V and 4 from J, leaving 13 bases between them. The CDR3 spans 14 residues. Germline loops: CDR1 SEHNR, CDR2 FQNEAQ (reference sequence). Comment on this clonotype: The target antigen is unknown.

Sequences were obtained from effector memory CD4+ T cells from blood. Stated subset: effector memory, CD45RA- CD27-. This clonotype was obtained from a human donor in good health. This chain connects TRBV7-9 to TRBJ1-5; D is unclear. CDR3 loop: CASRIFPGNQPQHF. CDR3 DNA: TGTGCCAGCAGGATTTTCCCGGGGAATCAGCCCCAGCATTTT. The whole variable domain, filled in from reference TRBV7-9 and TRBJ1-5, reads DTGVSQNPRHKITKRGQNVTFRCDPISEHNRLYWYRQTLGQGPEFLTYFQNEAQLEKSRLLSDRFSAERPKGSFSTLEIQRTEQGDSAMYLCASRIFPGNQPQHFGDGTRLSIL.